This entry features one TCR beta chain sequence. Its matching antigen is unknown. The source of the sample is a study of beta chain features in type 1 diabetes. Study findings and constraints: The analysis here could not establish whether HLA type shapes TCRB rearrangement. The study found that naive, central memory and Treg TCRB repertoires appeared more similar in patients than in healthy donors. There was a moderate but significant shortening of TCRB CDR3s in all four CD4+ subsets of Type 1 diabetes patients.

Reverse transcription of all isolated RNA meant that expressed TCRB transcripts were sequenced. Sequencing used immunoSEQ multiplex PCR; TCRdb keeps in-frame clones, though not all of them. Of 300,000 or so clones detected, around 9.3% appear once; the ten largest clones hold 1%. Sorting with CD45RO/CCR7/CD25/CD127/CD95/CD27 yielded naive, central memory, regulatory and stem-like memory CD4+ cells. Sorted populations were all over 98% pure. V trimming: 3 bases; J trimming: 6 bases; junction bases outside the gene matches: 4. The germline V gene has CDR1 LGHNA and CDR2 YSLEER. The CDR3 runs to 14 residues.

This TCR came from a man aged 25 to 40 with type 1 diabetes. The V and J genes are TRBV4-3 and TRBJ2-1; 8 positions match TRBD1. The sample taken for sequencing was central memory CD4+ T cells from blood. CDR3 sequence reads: CASSQQTGGNEQFF. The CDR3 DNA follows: TGCGCCAGCAGCCAGCAAACAGGGGGCAATGAGCAGTTCTTC.